The sample holds one count of the clone carrying this T cell receptor (beta chain). How the authors handled the data: Amplification of reference gene primers was used by the study to estimate nucleated cell counts. TCRdb keeps only in-frame clones here, not all; method: immunoSEQ multiplex PCR. Clone size and the V and J calls come from that table; the DNA yielded D and trimming. This sample yields some 170,000 clones, of which 75% to 90% are seen a single time; roughly 8.2% belongs to the top ten. This record belongs to a study of blood T cell repertoires in COVID-19. Study details: Samples taken during acute and convalescent COVID-19 were collected in the United States, Italy and Spain.

V gave up 5 bases and J gave up 2 bases, with 9 bases separating them. Germline V gene sequence: CDR1 SEHNR, CDR2 FQNEAQ (reference sequence). The CDR3 length is 13 residues. Sample: peripheral blood. The rearrangement uses TRBV7-9 and TRBJ1-2; no clear D gene. The receptor comes from a woman aged 55-69 years with acute or convalescent COVID-19. The CDR3 DNA reads TGTGCCAGCAGCCCAAGAGGGAACTATGGCTACACCTTC. This gives the protein CASSPRGNYGYTF.